Following are 9 T cell receptor beta chains from one sample sequenced in a study of T cells in Graves' hyperthyroidism and ophthalmopathy (dated by TCRdb to between 2019 and 2020). Libraries were made using multiplex PCR. TCRdb names Illumina HiSeq 2000 as the instrument used. TCR beta CDR3 regions were amplified from RNA transcripts. A first-round RT-PCR of the TCR CDR3 used the HTBI primer set with the Qiagen OneStep RT-PCR kit. TCRdb reanalyzed the raw reads on its own, using fastp at Q25 for trimming and MiXCR for clone calling, and kept in-frame beta chains. One record per CDR3 amino acid sequence lists the most common genes and DNA. This sample gives about 640,000 distinct CDR3 sequences in total; around 21% of them show up just once. Roughly 30% of the sample rests with the top ten. Sample: blood. Receptors originate from a man aged 30-40 years with Graves' ophthalmopathy.

The chain combines TRBV10-3 with TRBJ2-7; D is possibly TRBD1 (5 bases). This CDR3 is 13 amino acids long. The germline V and J ends were trimmed by 4 bases and 5 bases, with 12 bases remaining between them. CDR1 and CDR2 (germline): ENHRY, SYGVKD. This CDR3 reads CAISGREGDEQYF. CDR3 sequence (DNA): TGTGCCATCAGTGGCAGGGAAGGAGACGAGCAGTACTTC.

There are a few counts of this clonotype. CDR3 loop: CASRIGSGNTGELFF. The CDR3 DNA reads as TGCGCCAGCCGAATCGGTAGCGGGAACACCGGGGAGCTGTTTTTT. The V and J genes are TRBV5-1 and TRBJ2-2; TRBD2 is a possible D gene (6 bases). V lost 7 bases to trimming and J lost 1 base, with 14 bases between them. CDR3 length: 15 residues. In germline, CDR1 is SGHRS, CDR2 YFSETQ.

There are a few counts of this clonotype. V and J are TRBV7-3 and TRBJ2-2; D gene unclear. The CDR3 spans 16 residues. The V gene's germline CDR1 is SGHTA and CDR2 FQGTGA. V dropped 5 bases and J dropped 0 bases, with 13 bases sitting between them. The CDR3 nucleotides read TGTGCCAGCAGCACCAGACAAGTCGCGAACACCGGGGAGCTGTTTTTT. It specifies CASSTRQVANTGELFF.

This clonotype appeared a few times. The rearrangement joins TRBV20-1 to TRBJ1-2, with 10 bases lining up with TRBD1. CDR3 length: 13 amino acids. V shed 6 bases, J shed 2 bases, and the junction held 3 bases outside the gene matches. CDR1 is DFQATT, CDR2 SNEGSKA, per germline (reference sequence). Written as DNA, the CDR3 is TGCAGTGCCCTGGGACAGGGGAACTATGGCTACACCTTC. It encodes CSALGQGNYGYTF.

The sample holds a few counts of this clonotype. V and J are TRBV2 and TRBJ1-6, with 7 positions matching TRBD1. This CDR3 spans 15 amino acids. The V gene end was trimmed by 7 bases and the J gene end by 6 bases; junction bases not matched to a gene: 9. The germline CDR1 and CDR2 sequences are SNHLY and FYNNEI. The CDR3 nucleotides read TGTGCCAGCAAGCCAGGGGGTACCTTTAATTCACCCCTCCACTTT. This translates into CASKPGGTFNSPLHF.

This clonotype was recorded many times. The chain couples TRBV11-2 to TRBJ2-5; no firm D call. The length of the CDR3 is 14 residues. CDR1 is SGHAT and CDR2 is FQNNGV in the germline V gene. V shed 3 bases and J shed 0 bases, with 8 bases lying between them. The DNA for the CDR3 is TGTGCCAGCAGCTTCGACTTCAACCAAGAGACCCAGTACTTC. This codes for CASSFDFNQETQYF.

This clonotype was picked up a small number of times. V is TRBV3-1 and J is TRBJ2-1, with 7 bases lining up with TRBD2. The CDR3 runs 17 residues. Germline V lookup: CDR1 LGHDT, CDR2 YNNKEL (reference sequence). Trimming at V came to 2 bases and at J to 6 bases, leaving 13 bases not matched to a gene. Here the CDR3 DNA reads TGTGCCAGCAGCCAAACAAAAACAAGGACTAGAGGCAATGAGCAGTTCTTC. This gives the protein CASSQTKTRTRGNEQFF.

CDR3 DNA: TGCAGCGTTGAAGAGGCGAGCATAGTAGATGGCTACACCTTC. This encodes CSVEEASIVDGYTF. This chain connects TRBV29-1 to TRBJ1-2, with D hard to call. V gave up 0 bases and J gave up 6 bases, with 14 bases separating them. There are 14 residues in the CDR3. CDR1 and CDR2 (germline): SQVTM, ANQGSEA. Filled out from reference TRBV29-1 and TRBJ1-2, the complete variable domain reads SAVISQKPSRDICQRGTSLTIQCQVDSQVTMMFWYRQQPGQSLTLIATANQGSEATYESGFVIDKFPISRPNLTFSTLTVSNMSPEDSSIYLCSVEEASIVDGYTFGSGTRLTVV.

This clonotype has ten or more counts. The DNA for the CDR3 is TGTGCCAGCAGCTCCCACAGGGAAGAGACCCAGTACTTC. This codes for CASSSHREETQYF. The chain links TRBV7-2 to TRBJ2-5; D may be TRBD1 (6 bases). CDR3 length equals 13 residues. Germline CDR1 reads SGHTA; CDR2 reads FQGNSA. Trimming stripped 4 bases from V and 3 bases from J, with 9 bases between.